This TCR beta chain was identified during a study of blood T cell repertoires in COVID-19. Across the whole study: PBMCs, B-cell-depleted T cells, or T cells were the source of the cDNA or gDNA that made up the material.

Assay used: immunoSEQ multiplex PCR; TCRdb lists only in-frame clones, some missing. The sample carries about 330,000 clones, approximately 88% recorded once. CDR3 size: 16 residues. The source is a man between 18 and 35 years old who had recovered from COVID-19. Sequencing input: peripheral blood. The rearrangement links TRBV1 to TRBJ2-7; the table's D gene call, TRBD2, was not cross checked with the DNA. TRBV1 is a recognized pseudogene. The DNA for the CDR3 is TGCACCAGCAGCCAAGATTCGACGGGAGGGCCGTACGAGCAGTACTTC. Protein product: CTSSQDSTGGPYEQYF.